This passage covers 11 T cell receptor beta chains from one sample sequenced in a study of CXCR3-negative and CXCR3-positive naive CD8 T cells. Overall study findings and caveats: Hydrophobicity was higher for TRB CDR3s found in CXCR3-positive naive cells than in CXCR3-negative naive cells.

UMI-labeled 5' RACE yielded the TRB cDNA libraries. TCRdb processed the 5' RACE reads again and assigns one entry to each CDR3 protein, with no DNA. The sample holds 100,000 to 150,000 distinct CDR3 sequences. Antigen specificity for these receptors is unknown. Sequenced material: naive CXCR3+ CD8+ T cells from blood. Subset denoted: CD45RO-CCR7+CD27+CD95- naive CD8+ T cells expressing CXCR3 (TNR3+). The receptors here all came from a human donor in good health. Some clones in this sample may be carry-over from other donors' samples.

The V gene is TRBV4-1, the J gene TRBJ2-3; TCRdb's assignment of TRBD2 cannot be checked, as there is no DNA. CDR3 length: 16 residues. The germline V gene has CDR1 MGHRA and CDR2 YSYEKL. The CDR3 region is CASSPTGLAGGTTQYF.

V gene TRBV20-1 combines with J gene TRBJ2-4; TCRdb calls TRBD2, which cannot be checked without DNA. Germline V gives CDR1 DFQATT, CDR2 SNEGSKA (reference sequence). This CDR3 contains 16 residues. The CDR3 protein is CSATIGLALAKNIQYF.

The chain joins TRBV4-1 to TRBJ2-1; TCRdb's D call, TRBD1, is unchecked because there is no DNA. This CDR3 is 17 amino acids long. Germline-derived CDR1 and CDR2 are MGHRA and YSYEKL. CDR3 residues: CASSQGSGTPTYNEQFF.

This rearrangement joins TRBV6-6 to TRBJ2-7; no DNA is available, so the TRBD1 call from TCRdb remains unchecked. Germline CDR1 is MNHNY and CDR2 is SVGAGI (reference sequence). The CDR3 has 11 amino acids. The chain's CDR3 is CATGTDYEQYF.

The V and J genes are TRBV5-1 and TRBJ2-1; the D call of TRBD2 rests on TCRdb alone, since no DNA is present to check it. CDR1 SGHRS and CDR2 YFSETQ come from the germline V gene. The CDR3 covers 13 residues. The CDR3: CASSLTGGLEQFF.

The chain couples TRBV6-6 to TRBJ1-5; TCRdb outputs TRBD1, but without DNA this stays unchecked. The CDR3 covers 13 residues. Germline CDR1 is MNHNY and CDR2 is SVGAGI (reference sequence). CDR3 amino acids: CASSQGFGQPQHF.

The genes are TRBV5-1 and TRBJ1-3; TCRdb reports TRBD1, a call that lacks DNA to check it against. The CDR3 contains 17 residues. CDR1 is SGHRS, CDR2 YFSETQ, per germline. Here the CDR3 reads CASSYGTGGNSGNTIYF. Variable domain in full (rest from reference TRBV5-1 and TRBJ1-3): KAGVTQTPRYLIKTRGQQVTLSCSPISGHRSVSWYQQTPGQGLQFLFEYFSETQRNKGNFPGRFSGRQFSNSRSEMNVSTLELGDSALYLCASSYGTGGNSGNTIYFGEGSWLTVV.

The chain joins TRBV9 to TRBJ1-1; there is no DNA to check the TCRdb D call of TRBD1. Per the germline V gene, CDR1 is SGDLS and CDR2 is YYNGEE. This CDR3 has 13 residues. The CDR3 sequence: CASSDPGGTEAFF.

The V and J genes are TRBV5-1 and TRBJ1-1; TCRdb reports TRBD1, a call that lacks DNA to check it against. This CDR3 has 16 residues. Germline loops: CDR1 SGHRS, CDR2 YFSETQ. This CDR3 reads CASSLKGAPVGTEAFF.

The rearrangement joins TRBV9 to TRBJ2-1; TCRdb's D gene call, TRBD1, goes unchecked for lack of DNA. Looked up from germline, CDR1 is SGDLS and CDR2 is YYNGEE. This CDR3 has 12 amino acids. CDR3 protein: CASSGGPNEQFF.

CDR3 residues: CASSYSSSHTGSYNEQFF. V usage is TRBV6-5 and J usage is TRBJ2-1. The CDR3 runs 18 residues. Per the germline V gene, CDR1 is MNHEY and CDR2 is SVGAGI.